These 13 T cell receptor beta chains were sequenced from one sample in a study of radiotherapy plus CTLA-4 blockade in lung cancer. The assay was immunoSEQ multiplex PCR, and TCRdb's table has in-frame clones only and misses some. The sample lists about 73,000 clones; roughly 84% were seen once. Sequenced here: peripheral blood, sampled from a patient treated with radiotherapy plus ipilimumab. The source of these receptors is a human donor with non-small cell lung cancer that progressed on radiotherapy plus ipilimumab.

This clone was seen once. This rearrangement joins TRBV5-4 to TRBJ2-6; unclear D gene. There are 16 residues in the CDR3. Trimming took 2 bases from V and 1 from J, leaving 10 bases between them. The germline gives CDR1 SGHNT, CDR2 YYREEE (reference sequence). CDR3 in DNA: TGTGCCAGCAGCTTTCTCAGCACTTCTGGGGCCAACGTCCTGACTTTC. Translation: CASSFLSTSGANVLTF.

This clone was counted once. The chain recombines TRBV5-1 with TRBJ2-3; 9 bases are a match to TRBD2. CDR1 is SGHRS and CDR2 is YFSETQ in the germline V gene. The length of the CDR3 is 17 residues. V lost 0 bases to trimming and J lost 0 bases; unmatched junction nucleotides: 5. CDR3 protein: CASSLEPSGTSTDTQYF. The CDR3 coding sequence is TGCGCCAGCAGCTTGGAGCCTAGCGGGACCAGCACAGATACGCAGTATTTT.

V gene TRBV7-9 combines with J gene TRBJ2-1; D is undetermined. The CDR3 covers 14 residues. In germline, CDR1 is SEHNR, CDR2 FQNEAQ (reference sequence). Trimming cost V 4 bases and J 6 bases, with 13 bases left between them. This CDR3 is CASSSLLGFNEQFF. CDR3 nucleotides: TGTGCCAGCAGCTCTCTCTTGGGGTTCAATGAGCAGTTCTTC.

The chain is built from TRBV30 and TRBJ2-5; TRBD1 matches at 11 bases. The CDR3 loop spans 15 amino acids. The ends lost 2 bases at V and 2 bases at J; junction bases unmatched: 4. Germline CDR1 reads GTSNPN; CDR2 reads SVGIG (reference sequence). As DNA, the CDR3 is TGTGCCTGGAGTCCGGGACAGGGGGTACAAGAGACCCAGTACTTC. Translating gives CAWSPGQGVQETQYF.

The chain employs TRBV28 and TRBJ2-5, with 11 bases identical to TRBD2. CDR1 is MDHEN and CDR2 is SYDVKM in the germline V gene. The CDR3 runs to 15 residues. Trimming removed 4 bases from V and 4 bases from J; junction bases left unmatched: 5. Here the CDR3 reads CASSSPLAGGETQYF. In nucleotides, the CDR3 is TGTGCCAGCAGTTCCCCGCTAGCGGGAGGAGAGACCCAGTACTTC.

The chain employs TRBV2 and TRBJ1-1; D is uncertain. The CDR3 has 12 residues. Germline V lookup: CDR1 SNHLY, CDR2 FYNNEI. V lost 5 bases and J lost 1, with 5 bases in between. The CDR3 protein is CASSLGNTEAFF. The CDR3 coding sequence is TGTGCCAGCAGTTTGGGGAACACTGAAGCTTTCTTT.

The chain uses TRBV4-1 and TRBJ1-1, with a tentative D call TRBD1 (5 bases). This CDR3 has 15 amino acids. Germline CDR1 MGHRA, CDR2 YSYEKL. The V end lost 1 base, the J end lost 4 bases, and 13 bases lay between the germline ends. This chain's CDR3 is CASSQGRQLVTEAFF. CDR3 nucleotides: TGCGCCAGCAGCCAAGGACGACAGTTGGTCACTGAAGCTTTCTTT.

The chain is built from TRBV6-5 and TRBJ2-7, with D perhaps assigned TRBD1 or TRBD2 (5 bases each). Germline V gene lookup returns CDR1 MNHEY and CDR2 SVGAGI. Trimming stripped 3 bases from V and 4 bases from J, with 13 bases between. The CDR3 covers 14 residues. CDR3: CASSYGGDSYEQYF. In DNA, the CDR3 is TGTGCCAGCAGTTATGGGGGAGACAGTTACGAGCAGTACTTC.

V is TRBV15 and J is TRBJ2-7; 10 bases match TRBD1. Germline V gene data show CDR1 as LNHNV and CDR2 as YYDKDF (reference sequence). The CDR3 has 14 residues. Trimming took 3 bases from V and 2 from J; bases not matched to a gene: 1. The CDR3 loop reads CATSRGTGAYEQYV. CDR3 DNA: TGTGCCACCAGCAGGGGGACAGGGGCCTACGAGCAGTACGTC.

The rearrangement links TRBV7-2 to TRBJ1-5; TRBD1 matches 7 bases. Germline assignment: CDR1 SGHTA and CDR2 FQGNSA. Germline trimming cut 1 base from V and 5 bases from J; bases unmatched to any gene: 5. The CDR3 has 15 amino acids. CDR3 sequence: CASSLGAGGYQPQHF. As DNA, the CDR3 is TGTGCCAGCAGCTTAGGGGCAGGGGGGTATCAGCCCCAGCATTTT.

V usage is TRBV18 and J usage is TRBJ1-1; D unclear. This CDR3 contains 15 residues. Trimming removed 1 base from V and 7 bases from J, with 16 bases in between. The V gene's germline CDR1 is KGHSH and CDR2 LQKENI. The CDR3 nucleotides read TGTGCCAGCTCACCACAGGTTTTGGAGGACGGTGAAGCTTTCTTT. Translated, it gives CASSPQVLEDGEAFF.

This clone was seen a single time. V is TRBV6-5 and J is TRBJ1-2; a possible D gene is TRBD1 (6 bases). The CDR3 extends over 14 amino acids. From germline, CDR1 is MNHEY and CDR2 SVGAGI. V was shortened by 2 bases and J by 7 bases, with 14 bases between the two germline ends. The CDR3, as DNA: TGTGCCAGCAGTTACGACAACAGGGCGTCTGGCTACACCTTC. Residues: CASSYDNRASGYTF.

This clone has only a few counts. This chain connects TRBV10-3 to TRBJ1-3; the D is unclear. V was clipped by 10 bases and J by 2 bases, with 15 bases between them. Germline CDR1 is ENHRY and CDR2 is SYGVKD. The length of the CDR3 is 14 residues. CDR3 DNA: TGTGCCACTCTCCCATTCGGTACTGGAAACACCATATATTTT. Protein: CATLPFGTGNTIYF.